Included here is one TCR beta chain sequence, with context. Healthy bone marrow donors supplied every sample. This specimen comes from a study of cytomegalovirus exposure and HLA in healthy donors. Study details: Drawn from HLA-typed donors, about 85 million unique TCRs were held in an early data release.

V trimming: 4 bases; J trimming: 0 bases; junction bases outside the gene matches: 6. CDR1 is SGHRS, CDR2 YFSETQ, per germline. CDR3 length equals 18 residues. Use of 60 Vbeta and 13 Jbeta primers characterized the PCR. The method was immunoSEQ multiplex PCR; TCRdb's version includes in-frame clones alone and lacks a portion of them. This table has some 190,000 clones, 82% appearing once. The specimen was PBMCs. The clonotype was recovered from a man in his forties or fifties in good health and CMV-seronegative. The rearrangement links TRBV5-1 to TRBJ2-6; 11 positions match TRBD1. The CDR3 loop is CASSAGQGGYSGANVLTF. The CDR3 coding sequence is TGCGCCAGCAGCGCGGGACAGGGGGGCTACTCTGGGGCCAACGTCCTGACTTTC.